Presented here are 32 T cell receptor beta chains from one specimen sequenced in a study of regulatory dendritic cells for organ transplantation. Sorted T cells were CFSE-labeled and cultured more than 4 days with allogeneic regulatory or mature dendritic cells at 1:10. Only in-frame clones appear in the TCRdb table, and some are missing; sequencing was by immunoSEQ multiplex PCR. The sample includes about 21,000 clones, 85% to 90% seen only once; the top ten take just over 0.25%. No antigen is known for these receptors. The sample comprised naive CD4+ T cells from blood cultured with dendritic cells. As for subset: CD45RA+ naive T cells. The receptors derive from a human donor in good health.

The chain employs TRBV7-6 and TRBJ2-3, with D unresolved. V was pared by 1 base and J by 0 bases, with 11 bases between. CDR3 length: 16 residues. The germline CDR1 and CDR2 sequences are SGHVS and FNYEAQ. Here the CDR3 DNA reads TGTGCCAGCAGCTTAGGTCACCGGCTTAGCACAGATACGCAGTATTTT. Translating it yields CASSLGHRLSTDTQYF.

The chain combines TRBV15 with TRBJ1-5; D is uncertain. The CDR3 has 15 amino acids. The germline gives CDR1 LNHNV, CDR2 YYDKDF (reference sequence). Trimming removed 0 bases from V and 3 bases from J, with 9 bases in between. The CDR3 loop reads CATSRDGRDNQPQHF. In DNA, the CDR3 is TGTGCCACCAGCAGAGACGGCAGAGACAATCAGCCCCAGCATTTT.

As for this clone: One end of the junction is discordant with germline, which a read error may explain. This chain joins TRBV5-4 and TRBJ2-1; 8 positions agree with TRBD1. CDR3 size: 17 residues. Germline V CDR1 and CDR2: SGHNT, YYREEE (reference sequence). This CDR3 reads CASSLDRVQGSYNEQFF. Written as DNA, the CDR3 is TGTGCCAGCAGTTTGGACAGGGTGCAGGGTTCCTACAATGAGCAGTTCTTC.

CDR3 sequence reads: CATSRDLRTQYF. The CDR3 DNA follows: TGTGCCACCAGCAGAGATTTGCGTACGCAGTATTTT. The chain is built from TRBV15 and TRBJ2-3; no reliable D call. The V gene's germline CDR1 is LNHNV and CDR2 YYDKDF (reference sequence). The CDR3 extends over 12 amino acids. The germline V and J ends were trimmed by 0 bases and 8 bases, with 6 bases remaining between them.

The chain employs TRBV15 and TRBJ2-1; D may be TRBD1 (6 bases). Germline V CDR1 and CDR2: LNHNV, YYDKDF (reference sequence). This CDR3 comprises 17 residues. Trimming shortened V by 2 bases and J by 1 base, and 15 bases separated the two germline ends. The DNA of the CDR3 is TGTGCCACCAGCAGACAGTCCCAGGGGTGGTCCTACAATGAGCAGTTCTTC. Its translation: CATSRQSQGWSYNEQFF.

The chain has TRBV5-1 and TRBJ2-4; the D call may be TRBD1 or TRBD2 (5 bases each). Trimming left V 10 bases short and J 5 bases short, with 22 bases between. This CDR3 spans 15 amino acids. Germline values: CDR1 SGHRS, CDR2 YFSETQ. CDR3 sequence: CASSTSGTTQNIQYF. CDR3 sequence (DNA): TGCGCCTCTTCCACATCCGGGACCACACAAAACATTCAGTACTTC. The entire variable domain, with the rest obtained from reference TRBV5-1 and TRBJ2-4, is as follows: KAGVTQTPRYLIKTRGQQVTLSCSPISGHRSVSWYQQTPGQGLQFLFEYFSETQRNKGNFPGRFSGRQFSNSRSEMNVSTLELGDSALYLCASSTSGTTQNIQYFGAGTRLSVL.

The chain is built from TRBV2 and TRBJ2-1; either TRBD1 or TRBD2 may fit D (5 bases each). The CDR3 extends over 12 amino acids. V lost 4 bases, J lost 9 bases, and 10 bases lay in between. Germline values: CDR1 SNHLY, CDR2 FYNNEI. The CDR3 bases are TGTGCCAGCAGTGTCGGGGCCGGTGAGCAGTTCTTC. This codes for CASSVGAGEQFF.

The rearrangement links TRBV11-1 to TRBJ2-7; TRBD1 matches 12 bases. Trimming cost V 5 bases and J 2 bases; bases outside gene matches: 4. In germline, CDR1 is SGHAT, CDR2 FQDESV (reference sequence). CDR3 size: 15 residues. The CDR3 nucleotides are TGTGCCAGCAGCATCCGGGACAGGGGGCCCTACGAGCAGTACTTC. Protein sequence: CASSIRDRGPYEQYF.

This chain uses TRBV11-1 with TRBJ2-7, with D maybe TRBD2 (5 bases). The CDR3 is 14 residues long. The germline V gene has CDR1 SGHAT and CDR2 FQDESV (reference sequence). The germline V and J ends were trimmed by 5 bases and 5 bases, with 16 bases remaining between them. Here the CDR3 DNA reads TGTGCCAGCAGCGCGAGGGCAGGTGGCGACGAGCAGTACTTC. Protein: CASSARAGGDEQYF.

For this clone: A read error may account for a junction end that differs from germline. The chain employs TRBV5-4 and TRBJ2-4, with unresolved D. Germline CDR1 and CDR2: SGHNT and YYREEE (reference sequence). This CDR3 has 12 residues. DNA for the CDR3: TGTGCCAGCAGCCAAGATTCAACGTTTCAGTGCTTC. Translating it yields CASSQDSTFQCF.

This chain uses TRBV30 with TRBJ2-1; the match to TRBD2 covers 8 bases. Germline V gene sequence: CDR1 GTSNPN, CDR2 SVGIG (reference sequence). Trimming took 1 base from V and 4 from J; bases not matched to a gene: 9. The CDR3 is made up of 16 amino acids. DNA of the CDR3: TGTGCCTGGAGTGCCCCCGCGACTAGCGAGTACAATGAGCAGTTCTTC. It is translated as CAWSAPATSEYNEQFF. The full variable domain, its missing parts supplied by reference TRBV30 and TRBJ2-1, is SQTIHQWPATLVQPVGSPLSLECTVEGTSNPNLYWYRQAAGRGLQLLFYSVGIGQISSEVPQNLSASRPQDRQFILSSKKLLLSDSGFYLCAWSAPATSEYNEQFFGPGTRLTVL.

This clone was counted once. The chain links TRBV4-3 to TRBJ1-1; D gene unclear. Looked up from germline, CDR1 is LGHNA and CDR2 is YSLEER. Trimming pared 6 bases from V and 0 bases from J, leaving 17 bases between. The CDR3 runs 16 residues. The CDR3 here is CASSPSVGPLNTEAFF. The CDR3 bases are TGCGCCAGCAGTCCCTCAGTTGGCCCCTTGAACACTGAAGCTTTCTTT.

CDR3 residues: CASSLEWSSGSADTQYF. In DNA, the CDR3 is TGTGCCAGCAGCTTAGAGTGGTCTAGCGGGAGCGCAGATACGCAGTATTTT. The V and J genes are TRBV7-9 and TRBJ2-3, with 10 nucleotides matching TRBD2. The CDR3 consists of 17 residues. Germline V gives CDR1 SEHNR, CDR2 FQNEAQ (reference sequence). J gave up 4 bases and V 1 base, and 8 bases lay outside the gene matches.

This chain uses TRBV9 with TRBJ2-1, with 14 nucleotides matching TRBD2. CDR3 length equals 18 residues. J gave up 2 bases and V 4 bases, and 8 bases lay outside the gene matches. Per the germline V gene, CDR1 is SGDLS and CDR2 is YYNGEE. Here the CDR3 DNA reads TGTGCCAGCAGCCCGGGACTAGCGGGAGCATCACCCTACAATGAGCAGTTCTTC. Its translation: CASSPGLAGASPYNEQFF.

The chain carries TRBV7-9 and TRBJ1-1, with no clear D. The V end was cut by 4 bases, the J end by 10 bases, with 16 bases between. CDR1 is SEHNR and CDR2 is FQNEAQ in the germline V gene (reference sequence). The CDR3 loop spans 13 amino acids. This CDR3 reads CASSYEGPGGAFF. CDR3 DNA sequence: TGTGCCAGCAGCTACGAAGGCCCCGGCGGAGCTTTCTTT.

CDR3 loop: CAWSSRVLSTDTQYF. The CDR3 DNA sequence: TGTGCCTGGAGTAGCAGGGTTCTATCTACAGATACGCAGTATTTT. V and J are TRBV30 and TRBJ2-3; possibly TRBD1 for D (5 bases). V lost 2 bases to trimming and J lost 3 bases, with 15 bases between them. CDR1 and CDR2 from the germline V gene are GTSNPN and SVGIG (reference sequence). The CDR3 consists of 15 residues.

In this sample, this clone turned up a few times. V usage is TRBV7-3 and J usage is TRBJ2-2; D gene uncertain. V was pared by 5 bases and J by 0 bases, with 13 bases between. CDR3 length: 16 amino acids. Germline V lookup: CDR1 SGHTA, CDR2 FQGTGA. CDR3 in DNA: TGTGCCAGCAGCCGAGGCCCAGGCACGAACACCGGGGAGCTGTTTTTT. It encodes CASSRGPGTNTGELFF.

This clone was observed a handful of times. This chain connects TRBV6-1 to TRBJ1-2; D not resolved. Deletions cut 2 bases from V and 4 bases from J, with 8 bases between. The CDR3 runs 13 residues. Germline V lookup: CDR1 MNHNS, CDR2 SASEGT. In DNA form, the CDR3 reads TGTGCCAGCAGTGAAATGCGGGGCTATGGCTACACCTTC. Residues: CASSEMRGYGYTF.

This sequence joins TRBV5-8 and TRBJ2-3, with D unclear. CDR3 length equals 16 residues. Per the germline V gene, CDR1 is SGHTS and CDR2 is YDEGEE. V was shortened by 0 bases and J by 2 bases, with 13 bases between the two germline ends. The chain's CDR3 is CASSLALGRPTDTQYF. As DNA, the CDR3 is TGTGCCAGCAGCTTGGCCCTTGGAAGGCCCACAGATACGCAGTATTTT.

The chain joins TRBV11-3 to TRBJ2-1; tentative D call: TRBD2 (6 bases). CDR3 length: 14 amino acids. Germline V gene sequence: CDR1 SGHNT, CDR2 YENEEA. Trimming took 1 base from V and 4 from J, leaving 8 bases between them. CDR3 amino acids: CASSLVGGYNEQFF. The CDR3 bases are TGTGCCAGCAGCTTAGTCGGGGGTTACAATGAGCAGTTCTTC.

The chain employs TRBV9 and TRBJ1-2; D perhaps matches TRBD1 (6 bases). CDR1 and CDR2 from the germline V gene are SGDLS and YYNGEE. Trimming took off 0 bases at V and 4 bases at J, with 10 bases between the two ends. CDR3 length equals 14 residues. The DNA for the CDR3 is TGTGCCAGCAGCGTAGGGGTGGGGGCCTATGGCTACACCTTC. Translated: CASSVGVGAYGYTF.

The rearrangement links TRBV18 to TRBJ1-1; 7 nucleotides line up with TRBD1. There are 14 residues in the CDR3. Germline CDR1 KGHSH, CDR2 LQKENI. V shed 3 bases, J shed 6 bases, and the junction held 7 bases outside the gene matches. This CDR3 reads CASSPGQPRAEAFF. For the CDR3, the DNA is TGTGCCAGCTCACCGGGACAGCCAAGGGCTGAAGCTTTCTTT.

This chain joins TRBV28 and TRBJ2-1; 9 bases match TRBD1. CDR3 size: 15 residues. V lost 5 bases, J lost 4 bases, and 6 bases stayed unmatched. Germline V gives CDR1 MDHEN, CDR2 SYDVKM. CDR3 coding DNA: TGTGCCAGCAGTCCCGGGACAGGGATTTACAATGAGCAGTTCTTC. Its protein is CASSPGTGIYNEQFF. The full variable domain, with the rest looked up from reference TRBV28 and TRBJ2-1, is DVKVTQSSRYLVKRTGEKVFLECVQDMDHENMFWYRQDPGLGLRLIYFSYDVKMKEKGDIPEGYSVSREKKERFSLILESASTNQTSMYLCASSPGTGIYNEQFFGPGTRLTVL.

The chain couples TRBV6-6 to TRBJ2-5; 7 bases line up with TRBD2. The CDR3 covers 14 residues. Germline assignment: CDR1 MNHNY and CDR2 SVGAGI (reference sequence). V was pared by 7 bases and J by 5 bases, with 10 bases of the junction left unmatched. CDR3 loop: CASNGAGAGETQYF. CDR3 nucleotide sequence: TGTGCCAGCAACGGGGCGGGAGCGGGGGAGACCCAGTACTTC.

V and J are TRBV7-3 and TRBJ1-5; D remains unclear. CDR1 and CDR2 from the germline V gene are SGHTA and FQGTGA. There are 13 residues in the CDR3. V lost 5 bases to trimming and J lost 5 bases, with 10 bases between them. CDR3 region: CASSLNRDQPQHF. In DNA, the CDR3 is TGTGCCAGCAGCCTCAATAGGGATCAGCCCCAGCATTTT. Filled out from reference TRBV7-3 and TRBJ1-5, the complete variable domain reads GAGVSQTPSNKVTEKGKYVELRCDPISGHTALYWYRQSLGQGPEFLIYFQGTGAADDSGLPNDRFFAVRPEGSVSTLKIQRTERGDSAVYLCASSLNRDQPQHFGDGTRLSIL.

This clone was found once. V is TRBV6-1 and J is TRBJ1-6; the D is unclear. Between the trimmed V and J ends, which lost 7 bases and 7 bases, there was a span of 8 bases. CDR1 and CDR2 (germline): MNHNS, SASEGT. This CDR3 region has 12 residues. CDR3 DNA sequence: TGTGCCAGCAAGGAAGGCAATTCACCCCTCCACTTT. Translated: CASKEGNSPLHF.

This sequence joins TRBV4-1 and TRBJ2-3; TRBD2 matches 8 bases. The junction had 3 bases not matched to a gene; V was cut back by 2 bases and J by 8 bases. CDR1 MGHRA and CDR2 YSYEKL come from the germline V gene. CDR3 length: 13 residues. CDR3 residues: CASSQTRGGTQYF. In DNA form, the CDR3 reads TGCGCCAGCAGCCAAACCCGGGGGGGTACGCAGTATTTT.

This clone was detected only once. V usage is TRBV7-9 and J usage is TRBJ1-1, with TRBD1 matching over 8 bases. V shed 4 bases and J 4 bases; nucleotides not matched to a gene: 5. The CDR3 loop spans 14 amino acids. Germline assignment: CDR1 SEHNR and CDR2 FQNEAQ (reference sequence). CDR3 loop: CASSSRGRVTEAFF. The CDR3 region has the DNA TGTGCCAGCAGCTCCAGGGGGCGCGTCACTGAAGCTTTCTTT.

This chain links TRBV10-3 with TRBJ2-7; 7 bases fit TRBD2. In germline, CDR1 is ENHRY, CDR2 SYGVKD. J lost 4 bases, V lost 6 bases, and 12 bases had no gene match. This CDR3 is built from 15 residues. DNA of the CDR3: TGTGCCATCAGCGGGGGAGGGAACGAGGGGTACGAGCAGTACTTC. Amino acids: CAISGGGNEGYEQYF.

The chain joins TRBV29-1 to TRBJ1-4; 7 bases line up with TRBD1. Per germline, CDR1 SQVTM and CDR2 ANQGSEA. After removal of 4 bases from V and 0 bases from J, the junction contained 5 bases not matched to a gene. CDR3 length: 15 residues. The CDR3 DNA sequence: TGCAGCGTTGGGACAGGTCTTGCAACTAATGAAAAACTGTTTTTT. It yields the protein CSVGTGLATNEKLFF. Combining the CDR3 with reference TRBV29-1 and TRBJ1-4 gives the whole variable domain SAVISQKPSRDICQRGTSLTIQCQVDSQVTMMFWYRQQPGQSLTLIATANQGSEATYESGFVIDKFPISRPNLTFSTLTVSNMSPEDSSIYLCSVGTGLATNEKLFFGSGTQLSVL.

The chain uses TRBV19 and TRBJ2-1; TRBD2 agrees at 8 bases. The CDR3 contains 17 residues. The germline gives CDR1 LNHDA, CDR2 SQIVND (reference sequence). Trimming cost V 0 bases and J 6 bases; bases outside gene matches: 10. CDR3 amino acids: CASSIDRGGPSLNEQFF. The CDR3 DNA is TGTGCCAGTAGTATAGACCGGGGGGGACCCAGTCTCAATGAGCAGTTCTTC.

The rearrangement uses TRBV18 and TRBJ1-1, with 7 bases aligning to TRBD1. The length of the CDR3 is 14 residues. The junction had 11 bases not matched to a gene; V was cut back by 9 bases and J by 4 bases. Germline V gene data show CDR1 as KGHSH and CDR2 as LQKENI. The CDR3 sequence: CASSIRQGITEAFF. The DNA of the CDR3 is TGTGCCAGTTCAATAAGACAGGGAATCACTGAAGCTTTCTTT.